Listed below are T cell receptor beta chains from one sample, sequenced in a study of low-dose radiotherapy and immunotherapy resistance in tumors. From the reads, TCRdb called clonotypes with MiXCR, one entry per CDR3 protein. The table includes tens of thousands of distinct CDR3 sequences, about 18% detected once. The specimen was PBMCs, collected before treatment. The receptors shown here come from a male donor with prostate cancer. Each CDR3 is given with its conserved first and last residue. The D gene is left open where the match is weak. Rows may omit the clone size; those that give it use once, few, many or a size class.

d_call,clone_size,j_call,v_call,cdr3_aa,cdr3_nt
-,many,TRBJ2-3,TRBV3-1,CASSHRGGSGEGQYF,TGTGCCAGCAGCCACAGGGGCGGGAGTGGGGAAGGGCAGTATTTT
-,many,TRBJ2-3,TRBV2,CASSELDADTQYF,TGTGCCAGCAGTGAACTAGATGCAGATACGCAGTATTTT
-,many,TRBJ2-3,TRBV12-3/TRBV12-4,CASSFGDTQYF,TGTGCCAGCAGCTTTGGAGATACGCAGTATTTT
-,many,TRBJ2-1,TRBV29-1,CSVEDGGVREQFF,TGCAGCGTTGAAGATGGCGGTGTCAGGGAGCAGTTCTTC
-,many,TRBJ2-3,TRBV3-1,CASSQKGLADTQYF,TGTGCCAGCAGCCAAAAGGGGCTAGCAGATACGCAGTATTTT
-,many,TRBJ2-5,TRBV9,CASSVYEETQYF,TGTGCCAGCAGCGTGTACGAAGAGACCCAGTACTTC
TRBD1,many,TRBJ2-7,TRBV14,CASRETGLEQYF,TGTGCCAGCAGGGAGACAGGGCTCGAGCAGTACTTC
-,-,TRBJ1-5,TRBV12-3/TRBV12-4,CASSLGDYQPQHF,TGTGCCAGCAGTTTAGGGGACTATCAGCCCCAGCATTTT
TRBD2,many,TRBJ2-5,TRBV7-9,CASSYPAGETQYF,TGTGCCAGCAGCTACCCAGCGGGGGAGACCCAGTACTTC
TRBD2,many,TRBJ2-7,TRBV12-3/TRBV12-4,CASSLYRLAGGPGEPAPEQYF,TGTGCCAGCAGTCTCTACAGACTAGCGGGGGGGCCGGGGGAACCCGCTCCCGAGCAGTACTTC
-,many,TRBJ2-5,TRBV21-1,CASTMVGETQYF,TGTGCCAGCACAATGGTCGGCGAGACCCAGTACTTC
-,many,TRBJ2-4,TRBV30,CAWSVGVYGGPNRLGIQYF,TGTGCCTGGAGTGTAGGGGTATATGGGGGGCCCAATAGGCTAGGCATTCAGTACTTC
-,many,TRBJ1-5,TRBV20-1,CSAERFNSNQPQHF,TGCAGTGCCGAGAGGTTCAATAGCAATCAGCCCCAGCATTTT
-,many,TRBJ2-7,TRBV12-3/TRBV12-4,CASTEGGYEQYF,TGTGCCAGCACCGAGGGGGGGTACGAGCAGTACTTC
-,many,TRBJ2-1,TRBV6-5,CATSPGSYNEQFF,TGTGCCACCTCCCCCGGCTCCTACAATGAGCAGTTCTTC
-,many,TRBJ1-1,TRBV30,CAWARTAEAFF,TGTGCCTGGGCCCGGACAGCTGAAGCTTTCTTT
-,many,TRBJ2-1,TRBV5-5,CASSSPGSNEQFF,TGTGCCAGCAGCTCCCCTGGGAGCAATGAGCAGTTCTTC
-,many,TRBJ2-2,TRBV2,CASRARRTGELFF,TGTGCCAGCAGAGCCAGGCGTACCGGGGAGCTGTTTTTT
TRBD1,many,TRBJ2-7,TRBV19,CASSIEAGGYEQYF,TGTGCCAGTAGTATAGAAGCAGGGGGCTACGAGCAGTACTTC
TRBD2,many,TRBJ2-3,TRBV2,CASTSGEVPTDTQYF,TGTGCCAGCACTAGCGGGGAGGTACCCACAGATACGCAGTATTTT
TRBD1,-,TRBJ2-1,TRBV27,CASTTGDNEQFF,TGTGCCAGCACCACAGGGGACAATGAGCAGTTCTTC
-,many,TRBJ2-7,TRBV2,CASTGTVFGGGAF,-
TRBD2,many,TRBJ2-2,TRBV3-1,CASSQYPASGGTAGELFF,TGTGCCAGCAGCCAATATCCAGCTAGCGGGGGGACAGCCGGGGAGCTGTTTTTT
-,many,TRBJ1-5,TRBV20-1,CSASGQLNNQPQHF,TGCAGTGCTAGTGGGCAGCTGAACAATCAGCCCCAGCATTTT
-,many,TRBJ2-7,TRBV5-1,CASSLAAAGEQYF,TGCGCCAGCAGCTTGGCGGCAGCCGGCGAGCAGTACTTC
-,many,TRBJ2-5,TRBV20-1,CSAREPEGYQETQYF,TGCAGTGCTAGAGAACCCGAGGGATACCAAGAGACCCAGTACTTC
-,many,TRBJ2-7,TRBV20-1,CSARFPGWGNEQYF,TGCAGTGCTAGATTCCCGGGGTGGGGGAACGAGCAGTACTTC
-,many,TRBJ2-3,TRBV16,CASSQSRSTDTQYF,TGTGCCAGCAGCCAGTCGCGAAGCACAGATACGCAGTATTTT
TRBD2,many,TRBJ2-5,TRBV20-1,CSARGLAGETQYF,TGCAGTGCTAGGGGACTAGCAGGAGAGACCCAGTACTTC
-,many,TRBJ1-3,TRBV6-2/TRBV6-3,CASKSLLGRYSGNTIYF,TGTGCCAGCAAGTCCCTCCTCGGGCGATACTCTGGAAACACCATATATTTT
-,many,TRBJ1-2,TRBV19,CASRTAYGYTF,TGTGCCAGTAGAACAGCCTATGGCTACACCTTC
-,-,TRBJ2-2,TRBV5-1,CASSLGPATNTGELFFF,-
-,-,TRBJ1-5,TRBV19,CASSTRGVRVGGNQPQHF,TGTGCCAGTAGTACCCGAGGGGTACGGGTTGGCGGCAATCAGCCCCAGCATTTT
-,many,TRBJ1-2,TRBV11-1,CASSLRQGLGYTF,TGTGCCAGCAGCTTACGCCAGGGGCTCGGCTACACCTTC
TRBD2,-,TRBJ2-1,TRBV12-3/TRBV12-4,CASSSASGGRSSYNEQFF,TGTGCCAGCAGTTCTGCTAGCGGGGGGCGCAGCTCCTACAATGAGCAGTTCTTC
-,many,TRBJ2-1,TRBV7-6,CASSLDPNYNEQFF,TGTGCCAGCAGCTTAGACCCGAATTACAATGAGCAGTTCTTC
-,many,TRBJ2-2,TRBV19,CASSIQGGAGELFF,TGTGCCAGTAGTATCCAGGGAGGCGCCGGGGAGCTGTTTTTT
-,many,TRBJ1-3,TRBV20-1,CSASDQGEGNTIYF,TGCAGTGCTAGTGATCAGGGTGAGGGAAACACCATATATTTT
TRBD2,many,TRBJ2-5,TRBV5-4,CASSLGTRYQETQYF,TGTGCCAGCAGCTTGGGGACTAGGTACCAAGAGACCCAGTACTTC
-,many,TRBJ2-1,TRBV29-1,CSVGLSFNEQFF,TGCAGCGTTGGCTTGTCTTTCAATGAGCAGTTCTTC
-,many,TRBJ2-2,TRBV9,CASSSSNTGELFF,TGTGCCAGCAGCTCCTCTAACACCGGGGAGCTGTTTTTT
-,few,TRBJ1-2,TRBV30,CAWSPSGYGYTF,TGTGCCTGGAGTCCGAGCGGCTATGGCTACACCTTC
TRBD2,few,TRBJ2-5,TRBV20-1,CSADDSRLADQETQYF,TGCAGTGCCGATGACTCGAGACTAGCGGACCAAGAGACCCAGTACTTC
-,many,TRBJ2-7,TRBV18,CASSPAGQSYEQYF,TGTGCCAGCTCACCCGCCGGTCAGTCCTACGAGCAGTACTTC
TRBD1,many,TRBJ1-4,TRBV20-1,CSASGQGLAEKLFF,TGCAGTGCTAGCGGACAGGGTCTGGCTGAAAAACTGTTTTTT
-,many,TRBJ2-5,TRBV11-2,CASSPRVLEETQYF,TGTGCCAGCAGCCCGAGGGTCCTTGAGGAGACCCAGTACTTC
TRBD1,many,TRBJ1-6,TRBV11-2,CASSNNPGQGDSPLHF,TGTGCCAGCAGCAACAACCCGGGACAGGGGGATTCACCCCTCCACTTT
-,many,TRBJ2-1,TRBV11-2,CASSPRLGGHANIPRDEQFF,TGTGCCAGCAGCCCCCGCCTAGGGGGGCATGCTAACATTCCTCGCGATGAGCAGTTCTTC
-,many,TRBJ2-7,TRBV5-6,CASSFSGTEQYF,TGTGCCAGCAGCTTCTCAGGGACCGAGCAGTACTTC
TRBD2,many,TRBJ2-3,TRBV3-1,CASSQEWPSGGRDTQYF,TGTGCCAGCAGCCAAGAATGGCCTAGCGGGGGAAGAGATACGCAGTATTTT
-,-,TRBJ1-5,TRBV27,CASRFSGTNQPQHF,TGTGCCAGCAGATTCTCGGGCACCAATCAGCCCCAGCATTTT
-,many,TRBJ2-3,TRBV7-2,CASSPSGSGTDTQYF,TGTGCCAGCAGCCCCTCAGGAAGCGGCACAGATACGCAGTATTTT
TRBD1,-,TRBJ2-2,TRBV5-4,CASSLSPGQGLTGELFF,TGTGCCAGCAGCCTTTCACCGGGACAGGGCCTCACCGGGGAGCTGTTTTTT
TRBD1,many,TRBJ1-4,TRBV5-1,CASSPARDSLNEKLFF,TGCGCCAGCAGCCCGGCCCGGGACAGCCTTAATGAAAAACTGTTTTTT
TRBD2,many,TRBJ2-3,TRBV25-1,CASTTRTSGGTDTQYF,TGTGCCAGCACAACTCGAACTAGCGGGGGCACAGATACGCAGTATTTT
-,many,TRBJ2-3,TRBV30,CAWSVSRQGPRF,TGTGCCTGGAGTGTAAGTAGGCAGGGCCCACGGTTT
TRBD2,many,TRBJ2-7,TRBV20-1,CSATSLSGGGSYEQYF,TGCAGTGCTACCTCCCTTAGCGGGGGGGGATCCTACGAGCAGTACTTC
-,few,TRBJ2-3,TRBV3-1,CASSQGGGTDTQYF,TGTGCCAGCAGCCAGGGGGGAGGCACAGATACGCAGTATTTT
-,once,TRBJ2-5,TRBV5-1,CASRGPSEETQYF,TGCGCCAGCCGGGGACCTAGCGAAGAGACCCAGTACTTC